Each of the 8 T cell receptor beta chains below was sequenced from the same sample in a study of blood T cells in healthy people across ages. For the second PCR, which ran for roughly 6 to 12 cycles, a sample-barcoded 5' primer and a J-beta primer mix were used. TCRdb reprocessed the 5' RACE reads with MiXCR, giving one entry per CDR3 protein. The table shows 700,000 to 950,000 distinct CDR3 sequences, with roughly 45% occurring only once. The sample was blood. These receptors were taken from a woman aged 60 to 75 in good health.

The V call is TRBV27, the J call TRBJ2-4; perhaps TRBD2 as D (6 bases). The length of the CDR3 is 15 residues. The germline V gene encodes CDR1 MNHEY and CDR2 SMNVEV (reference sequence). Between the trimmed V and J ends, which lost 5 bases and 9 bases, there was a span of 20 bases. CDR3 DNA: TGTGCCAGCAGTCCGGTAGCGGCCACAGGAGGCATTCAGTACTTC. Protein product: CASSPVAATGGIQYF.

The V gene is TRBV5-8, the J gene TRBJ1-5; D is uncertain. This CDR3 region has 19 residues. V shed 4 bases and J shed 0 bases, with 23 bases lying between them. Per germline, CDR1 SGHTS and CDR2 YDEGEE. This chain's CDR3 is CASSEQLGAIYYSNQPQHF. CDR3 sequence (DNA): TGTGCCAGCAGCGAGCAGCTGGGCGCCATATACTATAGCAATCAGCCCCAGCATTTT.

This rearrangement joins TRBV7-2 to TRBJ2-7; 11 positions agree with TRBD1. Germline V lookup: CDR1 SGHTA, CDR2 FQGNSA. The CDR3 consists of 16 residues. Trimming removed 4 bases from V and 3 bases from J; junction bases left unmatched: 8. This CDR3 is CASSSNRDRGFYEQYF. Written as DNA, the CDR3 is TGTGCCAGCAGCTCAAACCGGGACAGGGGGTTCTACGAGCAGTACTTC.

CDR3 in amino acids: CSASRGNSNQPQHF. Written as DNA, the CDR3 is TGCAGCGCGAGTCGGGGAAATAGCAATCAGCCCCAGCATTTT. This chain links TRBV20-1 with TRBJ1-5, with D hard to call. The CDR3 length is 14 residues. Germline V gene data show CDR1 as DFQATT and CDR2 as SNEGSKA (reference sequence).

A word on this clonotype: One end of the junction fails to match germline, which may point to a read error. CDR3 in amino acids: CASSSKPDSMNTGAFF. In nucleotides, the CDR3 is TGCGCCAGCAGCTCGAAACCTGACAGCATGAACACTGGAGCTTTCTTT. The V and J genes are TRBV5-1 and TRBJ1-1, with D perhaps TRBD1 (5 bases). Germline V gene data show CDR1 as SGHRS and CDR2 as YFSETQ. This CDR3 spans 16 amino acids.

This clonotype turned up a few times. This chain links TRBV4-2 with TRBJ1-6; the match to TRBD1 covers 8 bases. The CDR3 is 15 amino acids. Germline V gene lookup returns CDR1 LGHNA and CDR2 YNFKEQ. Trimming at V came to 1 base and at J to 10 bases, leaving 6 bases not matched to a gene. The CDR3 here is CASSQGQGAWSPLHF. Written as DNA, the CDR3 is TGTGCCAGCAGCCAAGGGCAGGGGGCTTGGTCACCCCTCCACTTT.

The chain carries TRBV7-2 and TRBJ2-7; the D is unclear. V lost 11 bases and J lost 4, with 21 bases in between. This CDR3 spans 14 amino acids. Germline CDR1 is SGHTA and CDR2 is FQGNSA. This chain's CDR3 is CAGAPSAFKYEQYF. The CDR3 DNA reads as TGTGCCGGCGCCCCGAGCGCCTTCAAATACGAGCAGTACTTC.

This clonotype has more than one count but fewer than ten. The CDR3 nucleotides read TGTGCCAGCAGATTACAGGGGGGAGGCGAGCAGTACTTC. Translated: CASRLQGGGEQYF. The chain employs TRBV28 and TRBJ2-7; 8 bases line up with TRBD1. Germline V gene lookup returns CDR1 MDHEN and CDR2 SYDVKM. V gave up 6 bases and J gave up 6 bases; unmatched junction bases: 7. This CDR3 has 13 residues.